These T cell receptor beta chains were read from a single sample in a study of T-cell reconstitution after alpha-beta-depleted transplantation in children. From the PCR reads, TCRdb called clonotypes with MiXCR, one entry per CDR3 protein. The data hold about half a million distinct CDR3 sequences, with 12% observed a single time. Sequencing was performed on PBMCs from the stem cell graft donor, taken from the stem cell graft. The receptors come from a human donor who donated a stem cell graft to a child with combined immunodeficiency. CDR3s include the opening cysteine and the closing phenylalanine or tryptophan. Each record gives: D gene, J gene, clone size, V gene, CDR3 DNA, CDR3 protein. A D gene is named only where the DNA matches it firmly. Some rows mark clone size as missing; the rest say once, few, many or name a class of expanded clone.

NA	TRBJ2-1	few	TRBV6-2/TRBV6-3	TGTGCCAGCAGTTACTCGAATATCCGGGTAAAGACCTACAATGAGCAGTTCTTC	CASSYSNIRVKTYNEQFF
NA	TRBJ1-5	NA	TRBV30	TGTGCCTGGAGTGTATCGGGTGCAACGGGCAGTCATCAGCCCCAGCATTTT	CAWSVSGATGSHQPQHF
NA	TRBJ2-7	many	TRBV6-2/TRBV6-3	TGTGCCAGCAGTTGGGCCTCCTACGAGCAGTACTTC	CASSWASYEQYF
NA	TRBJ2-6	many	TRBV7-9	TGTGCCAGCAGCTTGGGGGGTTTTGGGGCCAACGTCCTGACTTTC	CASSLGGFGANVLTF
NA	TRBJ1-6	few	TRBV10-3	TGTGCCATCAGTGACCCAACTCTCTCACCCCTCCACTTT	CAISDPTLSPLHF
TRBD1	TRBJ1-1	few	TRBV2	TGTGCCAGCAGGCCGGGACAGGGATGGGCAGCTTTCTTT	CASRPGQGWAAFF
NA	TRBJ2-1	NA	TRBV30	TGTGCCTGGAGCGGGGGCGGTTACAATGAGCAGTTCTTC	CAWSGGGYNEQFF
NA	TRBJ2-1	few	TRBV5-6	TGTGCCAGCGGACTGAGCAATGAGCAGTTCTTC	CASGLSNEQFF
NA	TRBJ2-1	many	TRBV4-3	TGCGCCAGCAGCCCATGGGGCAATGAGCAGTTCTTC	CASSPWGNEQFF
TRBD1	TRBJ2-7	many	TRBV24-1	TGTGCCACCGAAGCGCGACAGGGTTCCCTCTACGAGCAGTACTTC	CATEARQGSLYEQYF
NA	TRBJ2-1	NA	TRBV15	TGTGCCACCAGCAGAGATGAGGGGCCCACGAGCTCCTACAATGAGCAGTTCTTC	CATSRDEGPTSSYNEQFF
TRBD2	TRBJ2-5	few	TRBV7-2	TGTGCCAGCAGCCTGGCGGGAGGATGGCGAGAGACCCAGTACTTC	CASSLAGGWRETQYF
NA	TRBJ2-5	NA	TRBV7-3	TGTGCCAGCAGCTTAGAGGGGTTTTACCAAGAGACCCAGTACTTC	CASSLEGFYQETQYF
NA	TRBJ2-7	few	TRBV24-1	TGTGCCACCAGTGCGGGGTCTTCCTACGAGCAGTACTTC	CATSAGSSYEQYF
NA	TRBJ1-2	many	TRBV20-1	TGCAGTGCTAGAGGTGGGACAAGTAACTATGGCTACACCTTC	CSARGGTSNYGYTF
NA	TRBJ2-2	NA	TRBV11-2	TGTGCCAGCAGCCTATGGGTCAGAACCGGGGAGCTGTTTTTT	CASSLWVRTGELFF
TRBD1	TRBJ1-2	few	TRBV12-3/TRBV12-4	TGTGCCAGCAGTCGGGACAGGGATTCAGGTGGCTACACCTTC	CASSRDRDSGGYTF
TRBD1	TRBJ1-2	few	TRBV18	TGTGCCAGCTCACCACAGGGGGCGGACTATGGCTACACCTTC	CASSPQGADYGYTF
NA	TRBJ2-7	few	TRBV9	TGTGCCAGCAGCGTAGAGCCGTTACCCTCCTACGAGCAGTACTTC	CASSVEPLPSYEQYF
TRBD1	TRBJ1-1	few	TRBV7-9	TGTGCCAGCAGACCGGGACAGAAGACTGAAGCTTTCTTT	CASRPGQKTEAFF
TRBD1	TRBJ2-1	many	TRBV12-3/TRBV12-4	TGTGCCAGCAGGGAACAGGGGAGTCACCCCTACAATGAGCAGTTCTTC	CASREQGSHPYNEQFF
NA	TRBJ2-7	few	TRBV4-3	TGCGCCAGCAGCCATGACATCACCTACGAGCAGTACTTC	CASSHDITYEQYF
TRBD1	TRBJ1-6	NA	TRBV15	TGTGCCACCAGCAGAGATTTGGAACAGGGGAGTTTACCCCTCCACTTT	CATSRDLEQGSLPLHF
TRBD1	TRBJ2-2	few	TRBV6-2/TRBV6-3	TGTGCCAGCAGTCGCAACAGGGGTGACACCGGGGAGCTGTTTTTT	CASSRNRGDTGELFF
NA	TRBJ2-2	NA	TRBV5-6	TGTGCCAGCAGCTTGGCAGGGTGGACCGGGGAGCTGTTTTTT	CASSLAGWTGELFF
NA	TRBJ1-3	few	TRBV10-3	TGTGCCATCAGTGAGTCGGCTGCCGGTGGAAACACCATATATTTT	CAISESAAGGNTIYF
NA	TRBJ2-1	many	TRBV20-1	TGCAGTGCTGCGCTCAGGTATGAGCAGTTCTTC	CSAALRYEQFF
TRBD1	TRBJ2-7	many	TRBV5-6	TGTGCCAGCAGCTTTGGGGGCCATGGACAGGCGATCTCCTACGAGCAGTACTTC	CASSFGGHGQAISYEQYF
TRBD2	TRBJ2-5	NA	TRBV20-1	TGCAGTGCCTCCCGGACTAGCGGCCAAGAGACCCAGTACTTC	CSASRTSGQETQYF
NA	TRBJ2-7	many	TRBV10-3	TGTGCCATCAGTGACTTTTACGAGCAGTACTTC	CAISDFYEQYF
NA	TRBJ2-1	few	TRBV27	TGTGCCAGCACCCCCCGAGAGGGGTACTACAATGAGCAGTTCTTC	CASTPREGYYNEQFF
NA	TRBJ2-1	few	TRBV6-2/TRBV6-3	TGTGCCAGCAGTTACACCAGGGGCCCCCAGCAGTTCTTC	CASSYTRGPQQFF